This passage covers 28 T cell receptor beta chains from one sample sequenced in a study of T cell changes during pregnancy in multiple sclerosis. Profiled with immunoSEQ multiplex PCR; TCRdb holds only in-frame clones, not every one. The data show around 63,000 clones, about nine tenths seen once. Sequencing was performed on peripheral blood, taken after pregnancy. These TCRs come from a female donor in good health, enrolled as a control in a pregnancy study.

V is TRBV19 and J is TRBJ1-5, with 9 positions matching TRBD1. Germline V lookup: CDR1 LNHDA, CDR2 SQIVND (reference sequence). J was trimmed by 3 bases and V by 6 bases; bases with no gene match: 9. The CDR3 runs to 16 residues. The CDR3 DNA sequence: TGTGCCAGTAGGAAAATACAGGGGGCCCACAATCAGCCCCAGCATTTT. Amino acid sequence: CASRKIQGAHNQPQHF.

The rearrangement links TRBV10-3 to TRBJ1-1, with a tentative D call TRBD1 (6 bases). This CDR3 has 15 amino acids. V lost 4 bases and J 0 bases, leaving 12 bases between the germline ends. In germline, CDR1 is ENHRY, CDR2 SYGVKD. In nucleotides, the CDR3 is TGTGCCATCAGTGTGGGTCAGGGGTTGAACACTGAAGCTTTCTTT. Translating gives CAISVGQGLNTEAFF.

The J gene is TRBJ1-1, the V gene TRBV25-1; 10 bases agree with TRBD1. CDR1 MGHDK and CDR2 SYGVNS come from the germline V gene. This CDR3 contains 14 residues. Losses at the gene ends were 5 bases for V and 5 bases for J; bases not matched to a gene: 5. CDR3 coding DNA: TGTGCCAGCAGTCCCCGACAGGGGGCAACTGAAGCTTTCTTT. It yields the protein CASSPRQGATEAFF.

The chain is built from TRBV7-3 and TRBJ2-2; TRBD2 matches at 7 bases. The length of the CDR3 is 15 residues. With 5 bases clipped from V and 4 bases from J, the junction kept 7 bases outside the gene matches. The germline CDR1 and CDR2 sequences are SGHTA and FQGTGA. The CDR3 sequence is CASSPQLAVTGELFF. CDR3 nucleotides: TGTGCCAGCAGCCCCCAGCTAGCGGTCACCGGGGAGCTGTTTTTT.

The chain has TRBV6-5 and TRBJ1-2; no firm D call. Trimming left V 5 bases short and J 2 bases short, with 12 bases between. Germline CDR1 MNHEY, CDR2 SVGAGI. This CDR3 has 14 residues. CDR3 loop: CASSRNTENYGYTF. CDR3 coding DNA: TGTGCCAGCAGTCGCAACACAGAGAACTATGGCTACACCTTC.

This clone was picked up one time. This chain uses TRBV18 with TRBJ1-2, with TRBD1 matching 9 bases. The germline gives CDR1 KGHSH, CDR2 LQKENI. The CDR3 runs 17 residues. V was clipped by 4 bases and J by 7 bases; unmatched bases: 16. The CDR3 sequence: CASSLVAGQGRIGGYTF. In DNA form, the CDR3 reads TGTGCCAGCTCACTCGTAGCCGGACAGGGGAGGATTGGTGGCTACACCTTC.

The chain joins TRBV7-8 to TRBJ2-6; TRBD2 is a possible D gene (6 bases). Germline loops: CDR1 SGHVS, CDR2 FQNEAQ. There are 15 residues in the CDR3. V was trimmed by 2 bases and J by 2 bases, leaving 7 bases between them. CDR3 DNA sequence: TGTGCCAGCAGCTTAACGGGGGCTGGGGCCAACGTCCTGACTTTC. Its protein product is CASSLTGAGANVLTF. Complete variable domain (other parts from reference TRBV7-8 and TRBJ2-6): GAGVSQSPRYKVAKRGQDVALRCDPISGHVSLFWYQQALGQGPEFLTYFQNEAQLDKSGLPSDRFFAERPEGSVSTLKIQRTQQEDSAVYLCASSLTGAGANVLTFGAGSRLTVL.

The chain employs TRBV7-2 and TRBJ2-5; the D gene is possibly TRBD1 (6 bases). The CDR3 has 15 residues. Germline V gives CDR1 SGHTA, CDR2 FQGNSA. V lost 3 bases and J 0 bases, leaving 11 bases between the germline ends. The CDR3 sequence: CASSLNTGHQETQYF. In nucleotides, the CDR3 is TGTGCCAGCAGCTTGAACACAGGGCACCAAGAGACCCAGTACTTC. Full variable domain (remainder filled in from reference TRBV7-2 and TRBJ2-5): GAGVSQSPSNKVTEKGKDVELRCDPISGHTALYWYRQSLGQGLEFLIYFQGNSAPDKSGLPSDRFSAERTGGSVSTLTIQRTQQEDSAVYLCASSLNTGHQETQYFGPGTRLLVL.

This chain uses TRBV11-3 with TRBJ2-7; 7 nucleotides agree with TRBD1. Germline CDR1 and CDR2: SGHNT and YENEEA. The CDR3 is 13 amino acids. V lost 5 bases, J lost 3 bases, and 4 bases stayed unmatched. CDR3 DNA sequence: TGTGCCAGCAGCGTCCGACAGGGCTACGAGCAGTACTTC. It codes for CASSVRQGYEQYF.

The J gene is TRBJ1-3, the V gene TRBV10-3; possibly TRBD1 for D (5 bases). V lost 6 bases and J lost 0, with 9 bases in between. The germline V gene has CDR1 ENHRY and CDR2 SYGVKD. The CDR3 totals 14 residues. The CDR3 sequence is CAIRPDSSGNTIYF. The CDR3 DNA sequence: TGTGCCATCAGACCAGACAGCTCTGGAAACACCATATATTTT.

The chain uses TRBV19 and TRBJ1-6, with 7 positions matching TRBD1. The CDR3 has 13 residues. V was clipped by 3 bases and J by 7 bases; unmatched bases: 0. Looked up from germline, CDR1 is LNHDA and CDR2 is SQIVND (reference sequence). The CDR3 here is CASSMDRNSPLHF. CDR3 coding DNA: TGTGCCAGTAGTATGGACAGGAATTCACCCCTCCACTTT.

The chain employs TRBV7-2 and TRBJ1-2; possible D gene TRBD1, 6 bases. The ends were cut back, 1 base at V and 4 bases at J, with 16 bases in the middle. CDR3 length: 16 residues. Per the germline V gene, CDR1 is SGHTA and CDR2 is FQGNSA. The CDR3 region is CASSLGRGGEIYGYTF. As DNA, the CDR3 is TGTGCCAGCAGCTTAGGTAGAGGGGGTGAAATCTATGGCTACACCTTC. The full variable domain, rest sourced from reference TRBV7-2 and TRBJ1-2, is GAGVSQSPSNKVTEKGKDVELRCDPISGHTALYWYRQSLGQGLEFLIYFQGNSAPDKSGLPSDRFSAERTGGSVSTLTIQRTQQEDSAVYLCASSLGRGGEIYGYTFGSGTRLTVV.

The chain joins TRBV10-3 to TRBJ2-3; D perhaps matches TRBD2 (6 bases). This CDR3 is built from 14 residues. The V gene's germline CDR1 is ENHRY and CDR2 SYGVKD. Between the trimmed V and J ends, which lost 4 bases and 6 bases, there was a span of 14 bases. CDR3: CAISAGRRADTQYF. The CDR3 coding sequence is TGTGCCATCAGTGCAGGGAGGCGGGCTGATACGCAGTATTTT.

This chain joins TRBV7-9 and TRBJ1-1, with D unclear. Germline V CDR1 and CDR2: SEHNR, FQNEAQ (reference sequence). The ends were cut back, 5 bases at V and 1 base at J, with 14 bases in the middle. CDR3 length: 15 amino acids. CDR3 residues: CASSPAGVGNTEAFF. The CDR3 nucleotides are TGTGCCAGCAGCCCCGCCGGGGTGGGGAACACTGAAGCTTTCTTT.

The genes are TRBV6-5 and TRBJ1-5; TRBD1 matches 7 bases. V dropped 2 bases and J dropped 2; count of bases not matched to a gene: 6. This CDR3 has 16 residues. Germline V gene lookup returns CDR1 MNHEY and CDR2 SVGAGI. CDR3 loop: CASSYTDRARNQPQHF. The CDR3 nucleotides read TGTGCCAGCAGTTACACTGACAGGGCGCGCAATCAGCCCCAGCATTTT.

The count of this clone is one. This rearrangement joins TRBV18 to TRBJ1-1, with a weak D call TRBD1 (6 bases). Germline V CDR1 and CDR2: KGHSH, LQKENI. Between the trimmed V and J ends, which lost 5 bases and 1 base, there was a span of 17 bases. The CDR3 totals 16 residues. The CDR3 DNA reads TGTGCCAGCTCATTTGGGTTCGCAGGGGAGAACACTGAAGCTTTCTTT. Encoded protein: CASSFGFAGENTEAFF.

The gene calls are TRBV4-3 and TRBJ2-7; D uncertain. CDR1 is LGHNA, CDR2 YSLEER, per germline. The CDR3 has 14 residues. V dropped 3 bases and J dropped 0 bases, with 9 bases sitting between them. The CDR3 sequence: CASSHDSFSYEQYF. As DNA, the CDR3 is TGCGCCAGCAGCCACGACTCGTTCTCCTACGAGCAGTACTTC.

The rearrangement joins TRBV5-4 to TRBJ1-1; 10 bases are shared with TRBD1. Germline values: CDR1 SGHNT, CDR2 YYREEE (reference sequence). The CDR3 loop spans 16 amino acids. V gave up 8 bases and J gave up 1 base; unmatched junction bases: 11. This CDR3 is CASVPGQGRGNTEAFF. The DNA for the CDR3 is TGTGCCAGTGTCCCGGGACAGGGGAGGGGGAACACTGAAGCTTTCTTT.

The chain links TRBV4-1 to TRBJ2-7; 8 bases are a match to TRBD1. The CDR3 sequence is 14 residues long. Trimming at V came to 2 bases and at J to 3 bases, leaving 3 bases not matched to a gene. The germline V gene has CDR1 MGHRA and CDR2 YSYEKL. The CDR3 DNA follows: TGCGCCAGCAGCCAACGAGGACAGGGCTACGAGCAGTACTTC. This gives the protein CASSQRGQGYEQYF.

The count of this clone is one. V gene TRBV25-1 combines with J gene TRBJ2-3; maybe TRBD1 (5 bases). Germline CDR1 MGHDK, CDR2 SYGVNS. This CDR3 is built from 15 residues. Between the trimmed V and J ends, which lost 1 base and 2 bases, there was a span of 10 bases. CDR3 coding DNA: TGTGCCAGCAGTGAATCCAGGGATTACACAGATACGCAGTATTTT. This gives the protein CASSESRDYTDTQYF.

V and J are TRBV19 and TRBJ1-3, with 8 bases lining up with TRBD1. The CDR3 loop spans 15 amino acids. Trimming took 6 bases from V and 1 from J; bases not matched to a gene: 5. Looked up from germline, CDR1 is LNHDA and CDR2 is SQIVND (reference sequence). As DNA, the CDR3 is TGTGCCAGTAGGACCGACAGGGGTTCTGGAAACACCATATATTTT. Translation gives CASRTDRGSGNTIYF.

The chain combines TRBV7-3 with TRBJ1-1, with 7 nucleotides matching TRBD1. V trimming: 3 bases; J trimming: 1 base; junction bases outside the gene matches: 5. The germline V gene has CDR1 SGHTA and CDR2 FQGTGA. The CDR3 length is 15 residues. In nucleotides, the CDR3 is TGTGCCAGCAGCTTCACGGGACAGACGAACACTGAAGCTTTCTTT. Its translation is CASSFTGQTNTEAFF.

The V gene is TRBV4-3, the J gene TRBJ2-1, with 13 positions matching TRBD2. Germline values: CDR1 LGHNA, CDR2 YSLEER. This CDR3 contains 19 residues. The V gene end was trimmed by 1 base and the J gene end by 7 bases; junction bases not matched to a gene: 13. CDR3 bases: TGCGCCAGCAGCCAAGGGTGGACTAGCGGGGGTAGGAGAGGGAATGAGCAGTTCTTC. This gives the protein CASSQGWTSGGRRGNEQFF.

This chain connects TRBV4-3 to TRBJ2-5; no firm D call. In germline, CDR1 is LGHNA, CDR2 YSLEER. The V gene lost 0 bases and the J gene lost 2 bases, with 10 bases spanning the gap. CDR3 length equals 15 residues. This CDR3 is CASSQDSSFQETQYF. The CDR3 DNA reads as TGCGCCAGCAGCCAAGATAGTTCCTTTCAAGAGACCCAGTACTTC.

The rearrangement joins TRBV7-9 to TRBJ2-5, with a weak D call TRBD1 (5 bases). Germline V gives CDR1 SEHNR, CDR2 FQNEAQ (reference sequence). The CDR3 runs to 16 residues. Trimming stripped 3 bases from V and 4 bases from J, with 18 bases between. The CDR3: CASSLISRVMIETQYF. The CDR3 DNA reads TGTGCCAGCAGCTTGATAAGCAGGGTTATGATAGAGACCCAGTACTTC.

V gene TRBV19 combines with J gene TRBJ2-1, with 8 bases that match TRBD2. CDR3 length: 16 amino acids. V shed 5 bases and J 4 bases; nucleotides not matched to a gene: 10. The V gene's germline CDR1 is LNHDA and CDR2 SQIVND (reference sequence). The CDR3 nucleotides read TGTGCCAGTAGTCTATCGGCGGGGGGCTTTTACAATGAGCAGTTCTTC. Its translation is CASSLSAGGFYNEQFF.

This chain links TRBV9 with TRBJ2-3; 7 positions match TRBD2. The CDR3 runs to 15 residues. Trimming at V came to 4 bases and at J to 1 base, leaving 6 bases not matched to a gene. CDR1 is SGDLS and CDR2 is YYNGEE in the germline V gene. The CDR3, as DNA: TGTGCCAGCAGCTCTCATGCGGGGGGCACAGATACGCAGTATTTT. Translation: CASSSHAGGTDTQYF.

V gene TRBV27 combines with J gene TRBJ1-2; the D gene is possibly TRBD1 (6 bases). This CDR3 region has 13 residues. Trimming stripped 3 bases from V and 4 bases from J, with 9 bases between. Germline V gene data show CDR1 as MNHEY and CDR2 as SMNVEV (reference sequence). This chain's CDR3 is CASSFGGGYGYTF. The CDR3 nucleotides read TGTGCCAGCAGTTTTGGGGGCGGCTATGGCTACACCTTC.